These T cell receptor beta chains were read from a single sample in a study of blood T cell repertoires in COVID-19. The method was immunoSEQ multiplex PCR; TCRdb's version includes in-frame clones alone and lacks a portion of them. The table records around 250,000 clones, 82% of them present only once. What was sequenced was peripheral blood. The receptors come from a woman aged 18-30 years with acute or convalescent COVID-19. The CDR3 runs from the conserved cysteine through the conserved F or W. D genes are given only for firm matches. Some rows have no size entry. The others give once, few or many, or a class for an expanded clone.

v_call,cdr3_length,d_call,j_call,clone_size,cdr3_nt,cdr3_aa
TRBV9,14,NA,TRBJ1-4,NA,TGTGCCAGCAGCCCCGGCGGGAATAATGAAAAACTGTTTTTT,CASSPGGNNEKLFF
TRBV30,14,TRBD1,TRBJ2-7,NA,TGTGCCTGTCCAAGGACAGGGGAATCTTACGAGCAGTACTTC,CACPRTGESYEQYF
TRBV28,16,NA,TRBJ2-7,NA,TGTGCCAGCAGTTCCACACGACGGGAAATTCTGAGCGAGCAGTACTTC,CASSSTRREILSEQYF
TRBV29-1,13,NA,TRBJ2-3,NA,TGCAGCGTTGAACACTCACCCGGGGATACGCAGTATTTT,CSVEHSPGDTQYF
TRBV3-1/TRBV3-2,14,NA,TRBJ1-2,NA,TGTGCCAGCAGCTCCCTCGGATCGGGCTATGGCTACACCTTC,CASSSLGSGYGYTF
TRBV7-2,16,NA,TRBJ2-5,once,TGTGCCAGCAGCTTAGGGCGCAGCGGCTCACGGGAAGCCCAGTACTTC,CASSLGRSGSREAQYF
TRBV19,15,TRBD2,TRBJ2-4,NA,TGTGCCAGTAGTATTATCACTAGCGGGAGAGACATTCAGTACTTC,CASSIITSGRDIQYF
TRBV7-2,16,TRBD1,TRBJ1-6,NA,TGTGCCAGCAGCTCCGGGACAGGGACCCATAATTCACCCCTCCACTTT,CASSSGTGTHNSPLHF
TRBV29-1,19,TRBD2,TRBJ2-6,NA,TGCAGCGTTGAAGAGCCTCGGGGGGTAAAAGGCTCTGGGGCCAACGTCCTGACTTTC,CSVEEPRGVKGSGANVLTF
TRBV7-9,15,TRBD1,TRBJ2-7,NA,TGTGCCAGCAGCACTCCGGGACAGGGGCCGTACGAGCAGTACTTC,CASSTPGQGPYEQYF
TRBV7-9,15,TRBD2,TRBJ2-1,NA,TGTGCCAGCAGCGGGACTAGCGGGAGGAGGGATGAGCAGTTCTTC,CASSGTSGRRDEQFF
TRBV5-6,15,TRBD2,TRBJ2-3,NA,TGTGCCAGCAGAACTCAGACTAGCGGCACAGATACGCAGTATTTT,CASRTQTSGTDTQYF
TRBV7-6,16,TRBD2,TRBJ2-7,NA,TGTGCCAGCAGCTGGGGACTAGCGGCACTCTCCTACGAGCAGTACTTC,CASSWGLAALSYEQYF
TRBV11-1,11,NA,TRBJ1-1,NA,TGTGCCAGCAGCCCTAACACTGAAGCTTTCTTT,CASSPNTEAFF
TRBV13,17,NA,TRBJ2-5,NA,TGTGCCAGCAGCTTAGGTCCACCCCCTAGGCCCCAAGAGACCCAGTACTTC,CASSLGPPPRPQETQYF
TRBV19,20,TRBD1,TRBJ2-1,NA,TGTGCCAGTAGTAAATCCCGGGACAGTAGATCTTTTAGCTCCTACAATGAGCAGTTCTTC,CASSKSRDSRSFSSYNEQFF
TRBV19,15,NA,TRBJ2-2,few,TGTGCCAGTAGGTTGGGCCTGGTGAGCACCGGGGAGCTGTTTTTT,CASRLGLVSTGELFF
TRBV3-1/TRBV3-2,13,NA,TRBJ1-1,NA,TGTGCCAGCAGCCAAGCGGGCGGGACTGAAGCTTTCTTT,CASSQAGGTEAFF
TRBV12-3/TRBV12-4,13,NA,TRBJ2-1,NA,TGTGCCAGCACCCTAAACAGTTACAATGAGCAGTTCTTC,CASTLNSYNEQFF
TRBV6-5,12,NA,TRBJ1-5,NA,TGTGCCAGCAGGGGGCAAAATCAGCCCCAGCATTTT,CASRGQNQPQHF
TRBV11-2,15,NA,TRBJ1-3,NA,TGTGCCAGCAGCCACCAGGGCGCCAGGCGGAACACCATATATTTT,CASSHQGARRNTIYF
TRBV7-8,13,NA,TRBJ1-1,NA,TGTGCCAGCAGCTTTACAGAGAACACTGAAGCTTTCTTT,CASSFTENTEAFF
TRBV11-2,18,NA,TRBJ1-2,many,TGTGCCAGCAGCTTAGATGGGTCCATGACTCTTCCTCATTATGGCTACACCTTC,CASSLDGSMTLPHYGYTF
TRBV28,14,TRBD2,TRBJ2-7,NA,TGTGCCAGCAGTTTCCCAAACCGGGAGGGCCAGCAGTACTTC,CASSFPNREGQQYF
TRBV6-1,14,NA,TRBJ2-3,NA,TGTGCCAGCAGTGAATTTCGCTATGCAGATACGCAGTATTTT,CASSEFRYADTQYF
TRBV6-5,15,NA,TRBJ1-3,few,TGTGCCAGCAGGATGACAGAAGACTCTGGAAACACCATATATTTT,CASRMTEDSGNTIYF
TRBV2,12,NA,TRBJ1-2,NA,TGTGCCAGCAGGACCGACAGAAATGGCTACACCTTC,CASRTDRNGYTF
TRBV20-1,21,NA,TRBJ1-1,NA,TGCAGTGCTAGTCCGGCCGAACCATGGTGGGGACAATCACCCATGAACACTGAAGCTTTCTTT,CSASPAEPWWGQSPMNTEAFF
TRBV6-5,11,NA,TRBJ1-2,few,TGTGCCAGCACCCGGGGTTATGGCTACACCTTC,CASTRGYGYTF
TRBV20-1,11,NA,TRBJ2-3,NA,TGCAGTGCCCCATTCGGAGATACGCAGTATTTT,CSAPFGDTQYF
TRBV4-1,16,NA,TRBJ1-5,NA,TGCGCCAGCAGCCAAGAAGCGGGACGAGGAGGTCAGCCCCAGCATTTT,CASSQEAGRGGQPQHF
TRBV5-1,14,TRBD1,TRBJ2-2,NA,TGCGCCAGCAACCTGGGACAGGGGGCCGGGGAGCTGTTTTTT,CASNLGQGAGELFF
TRBV7-2,15,TRBD2,TRBJ2-1,few,TGTGCCAGCAGCACTAGCGGGACGGGCTACAATGAGCAGTTCTTC,CASSTSGTGYNEQFF
TRBV29-1,13,NA,TRBJ2-7,NA,TGCAGCGTCCGCCGCGGGGATCACTACGAGCAGTACTTC,CSVRRGDHYEQYF
TRBV6-5,13,NA,TRBJ2-7,NA,TGTGCCAGCAGTTCAAGACTAGTCTACGAGCAGTACTTC,CASSSRLVYEQYF
TRBV5-8,15,NA,TRBJ1-6,few,TGTGCCAGCATTTCATGGAGCTCCTATAATTCACCCCTCCACTTT,CASISWSSYNSPLHF
TRBV6-5,15,NA,TRBJ1-1,NA,TGTGCCAGCAGTTACTCGTTTGCGGGGAACACTGAAGCTTTCTTT,CASSYSFAGNTEAFF
TRBV30,12,NA,TRBJ2-7,NA,TGTGCCTGGAGTGTAACATCCTACGAGCAGTACTTC,CAWSVTSYEQYF
TRBV11-2,15,NA,TRBJ2-7,NA,TGTGCCAGCAGACAATGGTCTGGCAGCTCCTACGAGCAGTACTTC,CASRQWSGSSYEQYF
TRBV19,15,NA,TRBJ1-5,NA,TGTGCCAGTAGTCCTATCGACAGATCGGCCCAGCCCCAGCATTTT,CASSPIDRSAQPQHF
TRBV12-3/TRBV12-4,12,NA,TRBJ1-2,NA,TGTGCCAGCAGCCGGACAGTCTATGGCTACACCTTC,CASSRTVYGYTF
TRBV5-1,15,TRBD1,TRBJ2-7,NA,TGCGCCAGCAGCCAAGGACAGGGGAGCTCCTACGAGCAGTACTTC,CASSQGQGSSYEQYF
TRBV18,15,TRBD1,TRBJ1-2,few,TGTGCCAGCTCACCATTCGGGACAGGGCCGGATGGCTACACCTTC,CASSPFGTGPDGYTF
TRBV24-1,13,NA,TRBJ2-1,NA,TGTGCCACCAGTGAGTACTGGGGGGATGAGCAGTTCTTC,CATSEYWGDEQFF
TRBV28,14,NA,TRBJ2-3,NA,TGTGCCAGCAGTTTGGGGGGTTTGGGAGATACGCAGTATTTT,CASSLGGLGDTQYF
TRBV7-9,15,NA,TRBJ1-4,NA,TGTGCCAGCAGCTTAGATGTGGGGCGGAATGAAAAACTGTTTTTT,CASSLDVGRNEKLFF
TRBV7-9,15,TRBD1,TRBJ2-7,NA,TGTGCCAGCAGCCCTCGGACAGGGGGCTCCTACGAGCAGTACTTC,CASSPRTGGSYEQYF
TRBV27,13,TRBD2,TRBJ2-7,NA,TGTGCCAGCAGTTTAGGAGCGGGAGGCGAGCAGTACTTC,CASSLGAGGEQYF
TRBV24-1,16,TRBD2,TRBJ2-1,once,TGTGCCACCAGTGAAAGAGGACTAGCGGGAGACAATGAGCAGTTCTTC,CATSERGLAGDNEQFF
TRBV3-1/TRBV3-2,16,NA,TRBJ2-5,NA,TGTGCCAGCAGCCAAGTAAGGATTGGTAGCGGTGAGACCCAGTACTTC,CASSQVRIGSGETQYF
TRBV2,17,TRBD1,TRBJ1-5,NA,TGTGCCAGCGCCATGATGGGGACAGGGGCCCTAAATCAGCCCCAGCATTTT,CASAMMGTGALNQPQHF
TRBV6-5,15,TRBD2,TRBJ2-3,NA,TGTGCCAGCAGTTACGCAGGGACTAGCGGGGATACGCAGTATTTT,CASSYAGTSGDTQYF